Below are 32 T cell receptor beta chains sequenced from a single sample in a study of blood T cell repertoires in COVID-19. This table comes from immunoSEQ multiplex PCR, and its TCRdb copy is limited to in-frame clones, with some not included. The table includes about 330,000 clones, 86% detected once. The specimen sequenced was peripheral blood. Receptors were obtained from a woman in her 50s with acute or convalescent COVID-19.

This clone appeared a few times. The J gene is TRBJ2-3, the V gene TRBV6-2 or TRBV6-3, with TRBD2 identical over 10 bases. The CDR3 runs 16 residues. Germline CDR1 MNHEY, CDR2 SVGEGT. V trimming: 2 bases; J trimming: 3 bases; junction bases outside the gene matches: 5. The CDR3 reads CASSYAAGGDTDTQYF. The CDR3 DNA follows: TGTGCCAGCAGTTACGCAGCGGGAGGGGATACAGATACGCAGTATTTT.

The chain couples TRBV19 to TRBJ2-2; 7 bases fit TRBD2. The germline V gene has CDR1 LNHDA and CDR2 SQIVND (reference sequence). The CDR3 covers 15 residues. The ends lost 6 bases at V and 0 bases at J; junction bases unmatched: 4. The CDR3 DNA sequence: TGTGCCAGTAGGGAAAGCGGGACGAACACCGGGGAGCTGTTTTTT. As protein: CASRESGTNTGELFF.

This rearrangement joins TRBV2 to TRBJ1-1; D possibly corresponds to TRBD1 (6 bases). Trimming removed 8 bases at V and 4 bases at J, with 14 bases between. The CDR3 has 13 residues. The germline gives CDR1 SNHLY, CDR2 FYNNEI. The CDR3 DNA is TGTGCCAGCGAGACAGGCCAGGGCACTGAAGCTTTCTTT. This translates into CASETGQGTEAFF. The complete variable domain, with remaining parts taken from reference TRBV2 and TRBJ1-1, reads EPEVTQTPSHQVTQMGQEVILRCVPISNHLYFYWYRQILGQKVEFLVSFYNNEISEKSEIFDDQFSVERPDGSNFTLKIRSTKLEDSAMYFCASETGQGTEAFFGQGTRLTVV.

V is TRBV6-2 or TRBV6-3 and J is TRBJ1-2; unclear D gene. Per germline, CDR1 MNHEY and CDR2 SVGEGT. V lost 6 bases and J 5 bases, leaving 13 bases between the germline ends. This CDR3 contains 13 residues. The CDR3 sequence is CASSPNTGYGYTF. CDR3 nucleotide sequence: TGTGCCAGCAGCCCTAACACGGGTTATGGCTACACCTTC.

This clone came up a few times. The gene calls are TRBV13 and TRBJ1-4; the D is unclear. V was pared by 5 bases and J by 8 bases, with 12 bases between. The CDR3 has 13 residues. Germline loops: CDR1 PRHDT, CDR2 FYEKMQ (reference sequence). DNA for the CDR3: TGTGCCAGCAGCCCCCAGCCTAGGGAAAAACTGTTTTTT. It yields the protein CASSPQPREKLFF.

V and J are TRBV27 and TRBJ2-1, with a weak D call TRBD1 (6 bases). The CDR3 spans 16 residues. Trimming took 6 bases from V and 0 from J, leaving 15 bases between them. Germline V lookup: CDR1 MNHEY, CDR2 SMNVEV (reference sequence). The CDR3: CASSRDIIFSYNEQFF. CDR3 sequence (DNA): TGTGCCAGCAGCCGGGACATAATATTCTCCTACAATGAGCAGTTCTTC.

This clone was seen only once. The chain is built from TRBV29-1 and TRBJ2-5; 9 bases agree with TRBD1. The trim removed 5 bases at V and 14 bases at J, leaving 9 bases unmatched. The CDR3 length is 11 residues. Germline V gene lookup returns CDR1 SQVTM and CDR2 ANQGSEA. DNA for the CDR3: TGCAGCGTTCGGGACAGGGAGCGAGGATACTTC. Its translation: CSVRDRERGYF.

The chain employs TRBV5-4 and TRBJ2-7; 14 bases are a match to TRBD2. The CDR3 has 15 amino acids. With V trimmed by 5 bases and J by 6 bases, 7 bases remained unmatched. The germline V gene has CDR1 SGHNT and CDR2 YYREEE (reference sequence). CDR3 protein: CASRRLAGGRGEQYF. The CDR3 DNA follows: TGTGCCAGCAGAAGACTAGCGGGAGGGAGAGGCGAGCAGTACTTC.

The table lists this clone with a count of one. This chain links TRBV7-3 with TRBJ1-1, with D possibly TRBD1 on 6 matching bases. Germline V gene data show CDR1 as SGHTA and CDR2 as FQGTGA. V was pared by 1 base and J by 0 bases, with 9 bases between. The CDR3 loop spans 15 amino acids. CDR3 region: CASSLIAGVNTEAFF. In nucleotides, the CDR3 is TGTGCCAGCAGCTTAATAGCAGGGGTGAACACTGAAGCTTTCTTT.

This sequence joins TRBV24-1 and TRBJ1-4; 10 bases map to TRBD1. Germline CDR1 KGHDR, CDR2 SFDVKD. V shed 3 bases, J shed 6 bases, and the junction held 3 bases outside the gene matches. There are 15 residues in the CDR3. The CDR3 reads CATSDPTGGDEKLFF. The CDR3 DNA sequence: TGTGCCACCAGTGATCCGACAGGGGGCGATGAAAAACTGTTTTTT.

V and J are TRBV30 and TRBJ2-7, with D tentatively TRBD2 (5 bases). V lost 0 bases and J lost 4, with 10 bases in between. CDR1 is GTSNPN and CDR2 is SVGIG in the germline V gene (reference sequence). This CDR3 comprises 13 residues. This CDR3 reads CAWSVGLAYEQYF. CDR3 in DNA: TGTGCCTGGAGTGTTGGGCTAGCTTACGAGCAGTACTTC. The variable domain in full, completed from reference TRBV30 and TRBJ2-7, reads SQTIHQWPATLVQPVGSPLSLECTVEGTSNPNLYWYRQAAGRGLQLLFYSVGIGQISSEVPQNLSASRPQDRQFILSSKKLLLSDSGFYLCAWSVGLAYEQYFGPGTRLTVT.

The chain joins TRBV7-6 to TRBJ2-3; no reliable D call. In germline, CDR1 is SGHVS, CDR2 FNYEAQ. V was trimmed by 2 bases and J by 3 bases, leaving 18 bases between them. The CDR3 length is 17 residues. The CDR3 bases are TGTGCCAGCAGCTTACGTGGAGAGGTTGGTGGGACAGATACGCAGTATTTT. This sequence encodes CASSLRGEVGGTDTQYF.

This chain uses TRBV12-5 with TRBJ2-7; D may be TRBD2 (5 bases). This CDR3 is 13 amino acids long. From germline, CDR1 is LGHNT and CDR2 FRNRAP. Trimming took off 5 bases at V and 4 bases at J, with 12 bases between the two ends. The CDR3 bases are TGTGCTAGTGGTACCCGGAGAGGGTACGAGCAGTACTTC. Protein: CASGTRRGYEQYF.

The genes are TRBV7-2 and TRBJ2-7; possibly TRBD1 for D (5 bases). Trimming removed 0 bases from V and 0 bases from J, with 9 bases in between. In germline, CDR1 is SGHTA, CDR2 FQGNSA. The CDR3 loop spans 15 amino acids. For the CDR3, the DNA is TGTGCCAGCAGCTTAGCAGGGGCGGTCTCCTACGAGCAGTACTTC. Translation: CASSLAGAVSYEQYF.

In its sample, this clone was seen a few times. This sequence joins TRBV28 and TRBJ1-5, with 10 positions matching TRBD1. This CDR3 has 14 amino acids. Germline V lookup: CDR1 MDHEN, CDR2 SYDVKM. Trimming removed 2 bases from V and 6 bases from J; junction bases left unmatched: 1. This CDR3 is CASSLGTGVQPQHF. The CDR3 bases are TGTGCCAGCAGTTTAGGGACAGGGGTTCAGCCCCAGCATTTT.

This chain connects TRBV27 to TRBJ2-7; 7 bases line up with TRBD2. CDR3 size: 15 residues. Germline-derived CDR1 and CDR2 are MNHEY and SMNVEV (reference sequence). V lost 6 bases and J lost 0; bases outside the gene matches: 8. CDR3 protein: CASRRAGPSSYEQYF. The CDR3 region has the DNA TGTGCCAGCAGGAGAGCGGGACCCAGCTCCTACGAGCAGTACTTC.

The V gene is TRBV29-1, the J gene TRBJ1-4; weak D call: TRBD1 (6 bases). CDR3 length: 13 residues. Per the germline V gene, CDR1 is SQVTM and CDR2 is ANQGSEA. The V and J ends lost 5 bases and 5 bases respectively, with 12 bases between them. CDR3 sequence (DNA): TGCAGCGTTTTACAGGGCTCCAATGAAAAACTGTTTTTT. Amino acid sequence: CSVLQGSNEKLFF.

J is TRBJ1-4 and V is TRBV19; D may be TRBD1 (5 bases). The CDR3 is made up of 19 amino acids. Trimming pared 5 bases from V and 0 bases from J, leaving 22 bases between. Germline V lookup: CDR1 LNHDA, CDR2 SQIVND (reference sequence). The CDR3 region has the DNA TGTGCCAGTAGTTTCTCCTTCCTCGGACAATCTGCAACTAATGAAAAACTGTTTTTT. As protein: CASSFSFLGQSATNEKLFF.

The chain has TRBV27 and TRBJ2-2, with D unclear. The length of the CDR3 is 13 residues. Looked up from germline, CDR1 is MNHEY and CDR2 is SMNVEV (reference sequence). V was pared by 6 bases and J by 1 base, with 6 bases between. The CDR3 sequence is CASRARNTGELFF. CDR3 DNA: TGTGCCAGCAGAGCGAGGAACACCGGGGAGCTGTTTTTT.

V gene TRBV27 combines with J gene TRBJ1-4, with D hard to call. CDR3 length: 11 amino acids. V lost 6 bases and J lost 4, with 3 bases in between. Germline V lookup: CDR1 MNHEY, CDR2 SMNVEV (reference sequence). The CDR3 is CASSFNEKLFF. The CDR3 DNA sequence: TGTGCCAGCAGCTTTAATGAAAAACTGTTTTTT.

The chain is built from TRBV29-1 and TRBJ2-3; 8 positions agree with TRBD1. The CDR3 has 15 amino acids. CDR1 is SQVTM and CDR2 is ANQGSEA in the germline V gene. J gave up 3 bases and V 5 bases, and 10 bases lay outside the gene matches. The CDR3 here is CSVKTRGRITDTQYF. The CDR3 coding sequence is TGCAGCGTTAAAACCAGGGGGCGAATAACAGATACGCAGTATTTT.

V gene TRBV28 combines with J gene TRBJ1-2; possible D gene TRBD1, 5 bases. This CDR3 has 13 amino acids. CDR1 is MDHEN, CDR2 SYDVKM, per germline. V was shortened by 5 bases and J by 5 bases, with 12 bases between the two germline ends. Here the CDR3 DNA reads TGTGCCAGCAGTCCACAGGTTTCATATGGCTACACCTTC. It specifies CASSPQVSYGYTF.

V and J are TRBV3-1 (or the pseudogene TRBV3-2) and TRBJ2-1, with D uncertain. Germline V gene sequence: CDR1 LGHDT, CDR2 YNNKEL (reference sequence). This CDR3 is 15 amino acids long. With 1 base removed from V and 1 base from J, the gap between germline ends came to 8 bases. CDR3 in DNA: TGTGCCAGCAGCCAAGGGTGGGCATCCTACAATGAGCAGTTCTTC. This translates into CASSQGWASYNEQFF.

The chain recombines TRBV13 with TRBJ2-3; 10 bases are shared with TRBD1. The CDR3 consists of 17 residues. The trim removed 5 bases at V and 2 bases at J, leaving 10 bases unmatched. Per the germline V gene, CDR1 is PRHDT and CDR2 is FYEKMQ (reference sequence). The CDR3 sequence: CASSKYWDRGNTDTQYF. The DNA for the CDR3 is TGTGCCAGCAGCAAATATTGGGACAGGGGCAACACAGATACGCAGTATTTT. Looking up the rest from reference TRBV13 and TRBJ2-3 gives the full variable domain: AAGVIQSPRHLIKEKRETATLKCYPIPRHDTVYWYQQGPGQDPQFLISFYEKMQSDKGSIPDRFSAQQFSDYHSELNMSSLELGDSALYFCASSKYWDRGNTDTQYFGPGTRLTVL.

CDR3 region: CASSLPLGQSYGYTF. CDR3 nucleotides: TGTGCCAGCAGCCTGCCTTTGGGACAGAGCTATGGCTACACCTTC. V is TRBV5-6 and J is TRBJ1-2; 7 bases align to TRBD1. In germline, CDR1 is SGHDT, CDR2 YYEEEE. The CDR3 contains 15 residues. J lost 4 bases, V lost 4 bases, and 10 bases had no gene match.

The chain is built from TRBV27 and TRBJ1-2; possible D gene TRBD1, 6 bases. Germline V lookup: CDR1 MNHEY, CDR2 SMNVEV (reference sequence). This CDR3 region has 15 residues. Deletions cut 7 bases from V and 1 base from J, with 16 bases between. The CDR3, as DNA: TGTGCCAGCAATAAGCAGGGGCCTATTAACTATGGCTACACCTTC. Protein: CASNKQGPINYGYTF.

V is TRBV28 and J is TRBJ2-2; D is ambiguous. In germline, CDR1 is MDHEN, CDR2 SYDVKM. The CDR3 covers 13 residues. V gave up 7 bases and J gave up 3 bases, with 9 bases separating them. Here the CDR3 reads CASIRLHTGELFF. The CDR3 DNA is TGTGCCAGCATACGGTTACACACCGGGGAGCTGTTTTTT. The full variable domain, its missing parts supplied by reference TRBV28 and TRBJ2-2, is DVKVTQSSRYLVKRTGEKVFLECVQDMDHENMFWYRQDPGLGLRLIYFSYDVKMKEKGDIPEGYSVSREKKERFSLILESASTNQTSMYLCASIRLHTGELFFGEGSRLTVL.

The rearrangement joins TRBV6-5 to TRBJ1-5; 8 bases map to TRBD1. The J segment lost 5 bases and the V segment lost 4 bases, leaving 7 bases of the junction unmatched. The CDR3 is made up of 15 amino acids. In germline, CDR1 is MNHEY, CDR2 SVGAGI. The DNA of the CDR3 is TGTGCCAGCAGTTCGGACAGGGTGAACCATCAGCCCCAGCATTTT. Translated, it gives CASSSDRVNHQPQHF.

V is TRBV2 and J is TRBJ1-1; a possible D gene is TRBD1 (6 bases). Trimming took off 9 bases at V and 1 base at J, with 18 bases between the two ends. The germline V gene encodes CDR1 SNHLY and CDR2 FYNNEI. The length of the CDR3 is 15 residues. The CDR3: CARGTEKGQNTEAFF. Written as DNA, the CDR3 is TGTGCCAGGGGGACGGAAAAGGGACAGAACACTGAAGCTTTCTTT.

The chain links TRBV7-3 to TRBJ2-3; possibly TRBD2 for D (6 bases). CDR3 length: 17 amino acids. The V end was cut by 5 bases, the J end by 2 bases, with 20 bases between. Germline lookup yields CDR1 SGHTA and CDR2 FQGTGA. The CDR3 DNA is TGTGCCAGCAGCCTAAGGGGCCTAGCGACCGCCACAGATACGCAGTATTTT. It codes for CASSLRGLATATDTQYF.

This clone was observed a few times. This chain links TRBV24-1 with TRBJ1-2; D remains unclear. CDR3 length: 12 amino acids. Germline V CDR1 and CDR2: KGHDR, SFDVKD. V gave up 2 bases and J gave up 6 bases, with 6 bases separating them. This CDR3 is CATSDSLDGYTF. Here the CDR3 DNA reads TGTGCCACCAGTGATTCCCTTGATGGCTACACCTTC.

This clone has just a few counts. This chain uses TRBV28 with TRBJ1-2; a possible D gene is TRBD1 (6 bases). There are 19 residues in the CDR3. Germline assignment: CDR1 MDHEN and CDR2 SYDVKM. Between the trimmed V and J ends, which lost 1 base and 2 bases, there was a span of 23 bases. CDR3 sequence: CASSLSDISGGRQNYGYTF. Written as DNA, the CDR3 is TGTGCCAGCAGTTTATCAGATATTTCGGGGGGGCGGCAGAACTATGGCTACACCTTC.